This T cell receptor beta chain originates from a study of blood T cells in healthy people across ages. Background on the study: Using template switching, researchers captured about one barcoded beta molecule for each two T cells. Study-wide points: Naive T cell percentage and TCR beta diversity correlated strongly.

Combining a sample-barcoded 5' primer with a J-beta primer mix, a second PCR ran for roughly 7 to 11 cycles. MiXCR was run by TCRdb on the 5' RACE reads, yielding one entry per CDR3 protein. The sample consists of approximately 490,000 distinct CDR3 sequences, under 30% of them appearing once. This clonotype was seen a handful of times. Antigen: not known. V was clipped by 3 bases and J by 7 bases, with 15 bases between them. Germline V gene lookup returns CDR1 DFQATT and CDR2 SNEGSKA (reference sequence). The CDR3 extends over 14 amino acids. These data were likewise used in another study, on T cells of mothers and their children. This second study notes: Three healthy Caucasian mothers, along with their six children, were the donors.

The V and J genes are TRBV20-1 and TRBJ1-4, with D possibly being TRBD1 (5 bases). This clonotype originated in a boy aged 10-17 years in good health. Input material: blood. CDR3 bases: TGCAGTGCTAGTGGCGGCCAGGGCCTTGAAAAACTGTTTTTT. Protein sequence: CSASGGQGLEKLFF.